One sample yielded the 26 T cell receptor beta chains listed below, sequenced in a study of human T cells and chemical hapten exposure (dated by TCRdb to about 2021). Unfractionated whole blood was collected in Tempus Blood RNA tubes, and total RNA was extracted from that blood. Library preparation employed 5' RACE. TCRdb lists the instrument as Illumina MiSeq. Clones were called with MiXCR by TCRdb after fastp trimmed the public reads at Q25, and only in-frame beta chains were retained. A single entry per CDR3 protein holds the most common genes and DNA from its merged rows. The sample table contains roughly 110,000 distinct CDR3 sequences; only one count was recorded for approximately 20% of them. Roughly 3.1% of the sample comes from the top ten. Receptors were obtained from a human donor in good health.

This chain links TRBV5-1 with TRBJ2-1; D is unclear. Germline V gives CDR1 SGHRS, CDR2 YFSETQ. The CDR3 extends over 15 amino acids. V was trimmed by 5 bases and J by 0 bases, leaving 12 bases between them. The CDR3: CASRPTSFSYNEQFF. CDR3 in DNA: TGCGCCAGCAGACCTACTTCATTCTCCTACAATGAGCAGTTCTTC. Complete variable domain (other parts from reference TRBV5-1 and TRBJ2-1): KAGVTQTPRYLIKTRGQQVTLSCSPISGHRSVSWYQQTPGQGLQFLFEYFSETQRNKGNFPGRFSGRQFSNSRSEMNVSTLELGDSALYLCASRPTSFSYNEQFFGPGTRLTVL.

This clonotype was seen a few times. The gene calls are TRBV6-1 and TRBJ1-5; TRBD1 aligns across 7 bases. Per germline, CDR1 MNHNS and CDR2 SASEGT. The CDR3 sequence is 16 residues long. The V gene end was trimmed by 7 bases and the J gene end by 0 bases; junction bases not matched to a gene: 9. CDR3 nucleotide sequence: TGTGCCAGCACCGGGGACAGATTATATAGCAATCAGCCCCAGCATTTT. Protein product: CASTGDRLYSNQPQHF.

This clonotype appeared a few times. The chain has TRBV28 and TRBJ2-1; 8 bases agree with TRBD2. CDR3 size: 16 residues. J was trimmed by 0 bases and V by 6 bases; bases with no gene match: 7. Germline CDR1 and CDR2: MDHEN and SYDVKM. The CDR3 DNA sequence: TGTGCCAGCAGCTCTAGCGGGCCACGCTCCTACAATGAGCAGTTCTTC. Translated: CASSSSGPRSYNEQFF.

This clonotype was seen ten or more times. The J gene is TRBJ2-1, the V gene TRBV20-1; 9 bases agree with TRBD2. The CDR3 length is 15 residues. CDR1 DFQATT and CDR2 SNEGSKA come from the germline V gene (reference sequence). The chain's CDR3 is CSPRTGTSTYTEQFF. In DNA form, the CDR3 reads TGCAGCCCCCGAACGGGGACTAGCACCTACACGGAGCAGTTCTTC.

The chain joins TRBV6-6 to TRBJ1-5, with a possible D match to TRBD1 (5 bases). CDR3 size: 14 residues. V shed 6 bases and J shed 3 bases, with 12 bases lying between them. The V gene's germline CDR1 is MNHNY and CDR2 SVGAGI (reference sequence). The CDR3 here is CASRGRDPNQPQHF. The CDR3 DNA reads TGTGCCAGCAGGGGACGGGACCCCAATCAGCCCCAGCATTTT.

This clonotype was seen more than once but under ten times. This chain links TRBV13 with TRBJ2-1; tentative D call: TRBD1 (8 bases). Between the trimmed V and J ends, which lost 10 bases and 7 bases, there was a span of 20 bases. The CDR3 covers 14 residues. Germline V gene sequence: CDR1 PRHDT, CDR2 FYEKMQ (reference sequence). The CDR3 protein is CATNPGGGRNEQFF. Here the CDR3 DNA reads TGTGCCACTAACCCAGGGGGCGGGAGAAATGAGCAGTTCTTC.

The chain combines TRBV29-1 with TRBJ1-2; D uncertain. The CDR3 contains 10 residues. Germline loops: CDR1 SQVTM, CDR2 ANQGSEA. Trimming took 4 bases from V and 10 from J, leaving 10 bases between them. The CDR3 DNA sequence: TGCAGCGTTGTTTCCGTAGACTACACCTTC. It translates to CSVVSVDYTF.

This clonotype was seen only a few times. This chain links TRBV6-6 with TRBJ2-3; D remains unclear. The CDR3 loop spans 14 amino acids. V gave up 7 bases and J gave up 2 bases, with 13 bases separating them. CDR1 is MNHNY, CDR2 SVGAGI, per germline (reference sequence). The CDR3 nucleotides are TGTGCCAGCAATTTCCGGGTCGCCACAGATACGCAGTATTTT. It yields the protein CASNFRVATDTQYF.

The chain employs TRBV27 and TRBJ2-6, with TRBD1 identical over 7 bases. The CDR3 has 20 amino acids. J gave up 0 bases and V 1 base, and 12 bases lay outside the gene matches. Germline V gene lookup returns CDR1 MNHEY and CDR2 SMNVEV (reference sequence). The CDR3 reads CASSLWDPTGPVSGANVLTF. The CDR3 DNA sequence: TGTGCCAGCAGTTTATGGGACCCGACAGGGCCCGTCTCTGGGGCCAACGTCCTGACTTTC.

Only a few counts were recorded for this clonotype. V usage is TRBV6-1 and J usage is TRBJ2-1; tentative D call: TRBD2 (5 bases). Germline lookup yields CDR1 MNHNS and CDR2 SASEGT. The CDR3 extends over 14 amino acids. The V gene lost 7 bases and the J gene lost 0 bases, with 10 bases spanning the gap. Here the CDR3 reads CASTERTSYNEQFF. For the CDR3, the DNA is TGTGCCAGCACTGAGCGGACCTCCTACAATGAGCAGTTCTTC.

The CDR3 nucleotides read TGTGCCAGCAGTGATCGGGATTACAATCAGCCCCAGCATTTT. This codes for CASSDRDYNQPQHF. This chain uses TRBV25-1 with TRBJ1-5; D remains unclear. The germline V and J ends were trimmed by 3 bases and 3 bases, with 9 bases remaining between them. The CDR3 extends over 14 amino acids. Per germline, CDR1 MGHDK and CDR2 SYGVNS.

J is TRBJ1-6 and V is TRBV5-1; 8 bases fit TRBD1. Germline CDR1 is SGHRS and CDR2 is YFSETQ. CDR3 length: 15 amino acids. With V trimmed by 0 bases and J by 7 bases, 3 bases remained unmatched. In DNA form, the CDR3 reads TGCGCCAGCAGCTTGGGACAGGGGCCCAATTCACCCCTCCACTTT. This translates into CASSLGQGPNSPLHF. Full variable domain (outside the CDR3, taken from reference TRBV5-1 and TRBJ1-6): KAGVTQTPRYLIKTRGQQVTLSCSPISGHRSVSWYQQTPGQGLQFLFEYFSETQRNKGNFPGRFSGRQFSNSRSEMNVSTLELGDSALYLCASSLGQGPNSPLHFGNGTRLTVT.

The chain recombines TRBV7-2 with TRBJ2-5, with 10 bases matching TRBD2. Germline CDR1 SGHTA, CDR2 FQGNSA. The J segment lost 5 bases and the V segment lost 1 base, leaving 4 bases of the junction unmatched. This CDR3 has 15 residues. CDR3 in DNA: TGTGCCAGCAGCTTAGACCTAGCGGGAGCGGAGACCCAGTACTTC. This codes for CASSLDLAGAETQYF. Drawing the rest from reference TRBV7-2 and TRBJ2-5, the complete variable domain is GAGVSQSPSNKVTEKGKDVELRCDPISGHTALYWYRQSLGQGLEFLIYFQGNSAPDKSGLPSDRFSAERTGGSVSTLTIQRTQQEDSAVYLCASSLDLAGAETQYFGPGTRLLVL.

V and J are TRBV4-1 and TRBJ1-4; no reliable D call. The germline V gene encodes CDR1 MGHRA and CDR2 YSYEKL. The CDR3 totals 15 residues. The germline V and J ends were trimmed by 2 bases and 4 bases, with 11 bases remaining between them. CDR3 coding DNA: TGCGCCAGCAGCCAAATGTGGCAGATTAATGAAAAACTGTTTTTT. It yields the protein CASSQMWQINEKLFF.

CDR3 DNA sequence: TGTGCCAGCAGCTTAGTCAGGGAGTGGCGCAATGAGCAGTTCTTC. Its protein product is CASSLVREWRNEQFF. The J gene is TRBJ2-1, the V gene TRBV7-9; D may correspond to TRBD1 or TRBD2 (5 bases each). The V end lost 1 base, the J end lost 6 bases, and 13 bases lay between the germline ends. Germline CDR1 reads SEHNR; CDR2 reads FQNEAQ (reference sequence). The CDR3 covers 15 residues.

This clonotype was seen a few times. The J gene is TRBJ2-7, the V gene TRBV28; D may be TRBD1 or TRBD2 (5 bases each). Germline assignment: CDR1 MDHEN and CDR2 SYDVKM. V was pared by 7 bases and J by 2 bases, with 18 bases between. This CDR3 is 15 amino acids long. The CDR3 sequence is CASTLLRGFPYEQYF. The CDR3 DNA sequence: TGTGCCAGCACCCTCCTGAGGGGCTTTCCCTACGAGCAGTACTTC.

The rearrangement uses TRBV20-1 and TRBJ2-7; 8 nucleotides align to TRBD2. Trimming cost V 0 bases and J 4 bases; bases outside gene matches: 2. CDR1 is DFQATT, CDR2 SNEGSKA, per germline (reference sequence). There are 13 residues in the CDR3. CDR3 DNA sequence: TGCAGTGCTAGAGATACTAGCGGTTACGAGCAGTACTTC. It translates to CSARDTSGYEQYF.

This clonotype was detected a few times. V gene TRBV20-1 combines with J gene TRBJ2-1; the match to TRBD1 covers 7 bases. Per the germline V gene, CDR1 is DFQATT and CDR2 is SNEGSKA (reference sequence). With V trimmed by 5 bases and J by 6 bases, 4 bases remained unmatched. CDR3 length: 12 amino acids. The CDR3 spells CSAEGAFNEQFF. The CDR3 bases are TGCAGTGCTGAGGGGGCGTTCAATGAGCAGTTCTTC.

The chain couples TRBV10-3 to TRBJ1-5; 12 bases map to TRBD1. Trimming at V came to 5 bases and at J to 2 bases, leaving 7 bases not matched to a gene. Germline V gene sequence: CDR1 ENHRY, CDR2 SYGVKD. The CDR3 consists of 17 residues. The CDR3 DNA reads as TGTGCCATCAGTCCCGGGACAGGGGGCCTCGGCAATCAGCCCCAGCATTTT. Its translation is CAISPGTGGLGNQPQHF.

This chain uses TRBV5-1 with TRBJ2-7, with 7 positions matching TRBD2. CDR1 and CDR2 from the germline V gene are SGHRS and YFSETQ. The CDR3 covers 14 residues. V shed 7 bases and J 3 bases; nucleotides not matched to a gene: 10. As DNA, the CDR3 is TGCGCCAGCGGTCCTGGCGGGAGACTCTACGAGCAGTACTTC. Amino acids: CASGPGGRLYEQYF.

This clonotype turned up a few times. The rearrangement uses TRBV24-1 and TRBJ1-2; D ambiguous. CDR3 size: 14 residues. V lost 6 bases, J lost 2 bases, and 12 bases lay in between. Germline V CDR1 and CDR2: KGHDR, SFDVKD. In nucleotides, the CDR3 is TGTGCCACCAGTTCCTGGACGGCGAACTATGGCTACACCTTC. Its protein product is CATSSWTANYGYTF.

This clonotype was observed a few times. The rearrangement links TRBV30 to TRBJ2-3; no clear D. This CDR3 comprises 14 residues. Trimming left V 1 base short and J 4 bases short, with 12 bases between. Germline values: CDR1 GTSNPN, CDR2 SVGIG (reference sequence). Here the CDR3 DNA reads TGTGCCTGGAGTGGTCGAGTTCCCCCAGATACGCAGTATTTT. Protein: CAWSGRVPPDTQYF.

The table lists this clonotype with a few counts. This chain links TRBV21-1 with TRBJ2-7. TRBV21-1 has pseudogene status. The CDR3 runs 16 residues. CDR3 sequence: CASSKASGKEPYEQYF. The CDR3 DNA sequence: TGTGCCAGCAGCAAGGCGTCAGGCAAAGAACCCTACGAGCAGTACTTC.

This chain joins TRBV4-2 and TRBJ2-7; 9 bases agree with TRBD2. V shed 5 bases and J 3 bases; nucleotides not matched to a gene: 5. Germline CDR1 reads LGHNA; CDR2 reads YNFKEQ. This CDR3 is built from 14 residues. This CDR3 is CASSSGGRGYEQYF. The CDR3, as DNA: TGTGCCAGCAGCTCGGGCGGGAGGGGCTACGAGCAGTACTTC.

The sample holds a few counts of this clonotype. CDR3 in amino acids: CASSGTGRGYTF. The CDR3 DNA reads as TGTGCCAGCAGTGGCACAGGGAGAGGCTACACCTTC. The chain carries TRBV2 and TRBJ1-2; TRBD1 might be the D (6 bases). Trimming stripped 4 bases from V and 8 bases from J, with 11 bases between. CDR3 length: 12 residues. Germline-derived CDR1 and CDR2 are SNHLY and FYNNEI.

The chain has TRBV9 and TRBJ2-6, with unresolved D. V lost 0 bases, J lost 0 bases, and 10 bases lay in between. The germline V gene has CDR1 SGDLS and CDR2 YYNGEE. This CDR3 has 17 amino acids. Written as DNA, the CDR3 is TGTGCCAGCAGCGTAGGTAACATTATCTCTGGGGCCAACGTCCTGACTTTC. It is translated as CASSVGNIISGANVLTF.